This T cell receptor (beta chain) is drawn from a study of control samples from healthy donors and cancer patients. Repertoires were generated with immunoSEQ multiplex PCR, while TCRdb's copy carries only in-frame clones and drops some. The sample includes roughly 90,000 clones, approximately 95% of them seen just once. Trimming removed 5 bases at V and 1 base at J, with 11 bases between. CDR3 length: 15 residues. CDR1 is LGHDT, CDR2 YNNKEL, per germline (reference sequence). The chain carries TRBV3-1 (or the pseudogene TRBV3-2) and TRBJ2-2; D is perhaps TRBD1 (5 bases). Specimen: blood. The sequence came from a woman in her 30s in good health. The CDR3 sequence is CASSKRQWNTGELFF. CDR3 DNA sequence: TGTGCCAGCAGCAAAAGACAGTGGAACACCGGGGAGCTGTTTTTT.